This TCR beta chain was identified during a study of blood T cell repertoires in COVID-19. Study overall: Samples of COVID-19 (acute and convalescent) were obtained from the United States, Italy and Spain. T cells, B-cell-depleted T cells, or PBMCs supplied cDNA or gDNA.

Assay used: immunoSEQ multiplex PCR; TCRdb lists only in-frame clones, some missing. There are about 250,000 clones in the sample; approximately 88% occur only once, and around 3.2% lies in the top ten. This CDR3 spans 16 amino acids. The J segment lost 4 bases and the V segment lost 3 bases, leaving 8 bases of the junction unmatched. Germline V gene data show CDR1 as LGHNA and CDR2 as YNFKEQ. Those enrolled, adults aged about 18 to 89 years, came from 24 US areas. Exposed study participants had met a COVID-19 case within 2 weeks before entry. The chain uses TRBV4-2 and TRBJ2-3, with 9 bases identical to TRBD1. This receptor was taken from a woman aged 40 to 50 who had been exposed to COVID-19. Sequenced material: PBMCs or T cells enriched from blood (not recorded which). CDR3 region: CASSQILRQGADTQYF. The CDR3 DNA reads TGTGCCAGCAGCCAGATTTTGAGACAGGGGGCAGATACGCAGTATTTT.